Below, 17 T cell receptor beta chains from the same sample are listed, as sequenced in a study of identical twins. TCRdb redid the calling of the 5' RACE reads with MiXCR, one entry per CDR3 protein. The data show approximately 590,000 distinct CDR3 sequences, with more than 9% seen just once and around 3% held by the top ten. This sample was also put to use in a study of yellow fever vaccine responses in identical twins.

The sample taken for sequencing was PBMCs. These receptors were taken from a woman aged 18-30 years in good health.

This chain connects TRBV21-1 to TRBJ2-1; the table's TRBD2 call for D was not verified on the DNA. TRBV21-1 is a pseudogene. The CDR3 spans 18 residues. The CDR3 DNA reads as TGTGCCAGCAGCAAAGGCAAGGGGTCTACGACTAGTACCAATGAGCAGTTCTTC. Encoded protein: CASSKGKGSTTSTNEQFF.

V and J are TRBV20-1 and TRBJ2-3; D possibly corresponds to TRBD1 (5 bases). V lost 1 base, J lost 0 bases, and 11 bases lay in between. The CDR3 covers 15 residues. Germline V gives CDR1 DFQATT, CDR2 SNEGSKA (reference sequence). CDR3: CSARVDRASTDTQYF. The CDR3 nucleotides read TGCAGTGCTAGAGTCGACAGAGCTAGCACAGATACGCAGTATTTT.

This clonotype was detected ten times or more. The CDR3 DNA is TGTGCCAGCAGTTTAAATTGGGACACTTCCTACGAGCAGTACTTC. The encoded protein is CASSLNWDTSYEQYF. V is TRBV28 and J is TRBJ2-7, with a possible D match to TRBD1 (6 bases). Germline V CDR1 and CDR2: MDHEN, SYDVKM. V was cut by 2 bases and J by 1 base, with 12 bases left in between. The CDR3 consists of 15 residues.

This clonotype was picked up a small number of times. The chain combines TRBV7-9 with TRBJ1-6, with a tentative D call TRBD1 (6 bases). Trimming stripped 5 bases from V and 10 bases from J, with 18 bases between. This CDR3 has 15 amino acids. Germline CDR1 reads SEHNR; CDR2 reads FQNEAQ (reference sequence). The CDR3 region has the DNA TGTGCCAGCAGCACAGGACAGAAACTAAACTCACCCCTCCACTTT. It yields the protein CASSTGQKLNSPLHF.

This clonotype was counted ten times or more. The chain is built from TRBV5-1 and TRBJ1-1; D is unclear. Trimming took 10 bases from V and 6 from J, leaving 7 bases between them. Germline V gives CDR1 SGHRS, CDR2 YFSETQ. This CDR3 has 9 residues. The CDR3 DNA follows: TGCGCCCCGAGGTCTGAAGCTTTCTTT. Amino acid sequence: CAPRSEAFF.

This clonotype has more than one count but fewer than ten. The gene calls are TRBV30 and TRBJ2-7; 10 nucleotides agree with TRBD2. Germline V gene lookup returns CDR1 GTSNPN and CDR2 SVGIG (reference sequence). The CDR3 spans 14 residues. With V trimmed by 3 bases and J by 4 bases, 6 bases remained unmatched. For the CDR3, the DNA is TGTGCCTGGAGGGACCCGACTAGCGGGTACGAGCAGTACTTC. Protein product: CAWRDPTSGYEQYF.

This clonotype has a handful of counts. The V call is TRBV6-5, the J call TRBJ2-5; 8 bases agree with TRBD1. This CDR3 has 15 residues. Looked up from germline, CDR1 is MNHEY and CDR2 is SVGAGI. J gave up 3 bases and V 2 bases, and 5 bases lay outside the gene matches. The CDR3 loop is CASSYRTGLKETQYF. The CDR3 coding sequence is TGTGCCAGCAGTTACAGGACAGGGTTAAAAGAGACCCAGTACTTC.

This clonotype was counted many times. The chain recombines TRBV20-1 with TRBJ1-6, with D unresolved. Per germline, CDR1 DFQATT and CDR2 SNEGSKA (reference sequence). V gave up 5 bases and J gave up 8 bases, with 22 bases separating them. The length of the CDR3 is 16 residues. The CDR3 loop reads CSARNPVGPSDSPLHF. DNA of the CDR3: TGCAGTGCTCGAAACCCGGTAGGCCCTTCGGATTCACCCCTCCACTTT.

This clonotype was picked up a small number of times. V gene TRBV14 combines with J gene TRBJ2-7, with D perhaps matching TRBD1 (6 bases). This CDR3 contains 13 residues. V was clipped by 3 bases and J by 5 bases, with 11 bases between them. Germline V lookup: CDR1 SGHDN, CDR2 FVKESK. The CDR3 DNA reads as TGTGCCAGCAGCCAGCTACAGGGCCACGAGCAGTACTTC. Protein product: CASSQLQGHEQYF.

The chain links TRBV19 to TRBJ2-4; 9 bases fit TRBD1. The ends lost 4 bases at V and 5 bases at J; junction bases unmatched: 6. The CDR3 spans 15 residues. Germline values: CDR1 LNHDA, CDR2 SQIVND (reference sequence). The DNA for the CDR3 is TGTGCCAGTAGTACTCGGGACAGGGTCGAAAACATTCAGTACTTC. Protein: CASSTRDRVENIQYF.

This clonotype was detected many times. The chain uses TRBV20-1 and TRBJ2-3; TRBD2 aligns across 8 bases. CDR1 and CDR2 from the germline V gene are DFQATT and SNEGSKA (reference sequence). There are 15 residues in the CDR3. The junction had 10 bases not matched to a gene; V was cut back by 4 bases and J by 4 bases. CDR3 region: CSATFGGGLSDTQYF. In nucleotides, the CDR3 is TGCAGTGCTACCTTCGGGGGGGGTCTCTCAGATACGCAGTATTTT.

In its sample, this clonotype was seen a few times. The chain recombines TRBV7-2 with TRBJ2-7; D not resolved. Trimming stripped 4 bases from V and 4 bases from J, with 17 bases between. This CDR3 is 15 amino acids long. The germline gives CDR1 SGHTA, CDR2 FQGNSA. CDR3 protein: CASSSRPLEGYEQYF. The CDR3 bases are TGTGCCAGCAGCTCGCGTCCACTGGAAGGTTACGAGCAGTACTTC.

This clonotype turned up a few times. The chain is built from TRBV30 and TRBJ1-4; TRBD1 might be the D (6 bases). Trimming left V 4 bases short and J 0 bases short, with 9 bases between. The CDR3 has 14 residues. Germline CDR1 GTSNPN, CDR2 SVGIG (reference sequence). In DNA, the CDR3 is TGTGCCTGGACCGGGGGCGCAACTAATGAAAAACTGTTTTTT. Translating gives CAWTGGATNEKLFF.

This clonotype appeared a few times. This chain joins TRBV7-2 and TRBJ2-5; perhaps TRBD2 as D (6 bases). Deletions cut 5 bases from V and 5 bases from J, with 12 bases between. The CDR3 runs to 13 residues. Germline CDR1 is SGHTA and CDR2 is FQGNSA. Here the CDR3 DNA reads TGTGCCAGCAGCGGGGGACTGTCGGAGACCCAGTACTTC. Amino acid sequence: CASSGGLSETQYF.

Many counts were recorded for this clonotype. V gene TRBV12-3 or TRBV12-4 combines with J gene TRBJ2-3; a possible D gene is TRBD1 (6 bases). The CDR3 covers 15 residues. V lost 6 bases, J lost 2 bases, and 15 bases lay in between. In DNA form, the CDR3 reads TGTGCCAGCAGCCCTGTCGGACAGTACACAGATACGCAGTATTTT. Translation: CASSPVGQYTDTQYF.

The V gene is TRBV29-1, the J gene TRBJ2-3; D unresolved. V shed 8 bases and J shed 2 bases, with 14 bases lying between them. This CDR3 has 13 amino acids. Germline V gene lookup returns CDR1 SQVTM and CDR2 ANQGSEA. The CDR3 reads CSLRKTHTDTQYF. In nucleotides, the CDR3 is TGCAGCCTAAGGAAAACTCACACAGATACGCAGTATTTT.

This clonotype has ten or more counts. The chain has TRBV5-1 and TRBJ2-2; D is ambiguous. V lost 4 bases and J 4 bases, leaving 8 bases between the germline ends. The CDR3 runs to 13 residues. Germline-derived CDR1 and CDR2 are SGHRS and YFSETQ. CDR3 in DNA: TGCGCCAGCAGCGTGACACCCACCGGGGAGCTGTTTTTT. Encoded protein: CASSVTPTGELFF.